This TCR beta chain was sequenced during a study of cytomegalovirus exposure and HLA in healthy donors. The study's findings and limits: Being indistinguishable, some V segments were excluded, TRBV6-2 and TRBV6-3 among them. In a later analysis, across HLA loci, associated TCR counts were highest for DRB1, lowest for HLA-C. Later analysis suggested most CMV-associated TCR beta chains were HLA-restricted. Analysis was carried out at a later point, and it linked a missense DCLRE1C variant to TCR beta V- and J-gene trimming.

Amplification used 60 Vbeta primers and 13 Jbeta primers. Clones were read by immunoSEQ multiplex PCR, and TCRdb kept only the in-frame ones, dropping some. Of about 98,000 clones in the sample, about 81% are singletons; the top ten hold more than 1.4%. This CDR3 contains 14 residues. V lost 4 bases, J lost 1 base, and 2 bases stayed unmatched. Germline assignment: CDR1 SGHDT and CDR2 YYEEEE. Regarding this clone: The target antigen is unknown.

Sequenced: PBMCs. The chain links TRBV5-6 to TRBJ2-3, with 8 bases fitting TRBD2. The receptor's source is a middle-aged man in good health and CMV-seronegative. CDR3 nucleotides: TGTGCCAGCAGCGAAGCGGGGGGCACAGATACGCAGTATTTT. It yields the protein CASSEAGGTDTQYF.